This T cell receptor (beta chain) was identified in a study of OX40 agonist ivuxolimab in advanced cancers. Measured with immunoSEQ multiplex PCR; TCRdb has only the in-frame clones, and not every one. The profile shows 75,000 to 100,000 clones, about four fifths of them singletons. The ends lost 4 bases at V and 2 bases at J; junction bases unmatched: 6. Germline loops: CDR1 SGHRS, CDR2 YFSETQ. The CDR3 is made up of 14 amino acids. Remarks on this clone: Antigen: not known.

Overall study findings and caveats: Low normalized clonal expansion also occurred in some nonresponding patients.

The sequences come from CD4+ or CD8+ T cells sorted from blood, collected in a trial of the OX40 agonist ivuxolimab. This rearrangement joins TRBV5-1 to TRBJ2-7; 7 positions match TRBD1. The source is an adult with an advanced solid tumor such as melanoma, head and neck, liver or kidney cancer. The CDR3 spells CASSTGQVPYEQYF. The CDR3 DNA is TGCGCCAGCAGCACTGGACAGGTACCCTACGAGCAGTACTTC.